This T cell receptor beta chain was documented in a study of cytomegalovirus exposure and HLA in healthy donors. Study-level information: Ancestry clustering placed 81% of several hundred genotyped donors in the Caucasian-associated cluster. General study points: Researchers reported in a later analysis that a missense DCLRE1C variant was tied to TCR beta V- and J-gene trimming. For most TCR sequences rarity was the rule, although some public TCRs occurred in many donors.

This clone was seen a handful of times. Its target is unknown. Both 60 Vbeta primers and 13 Jbeta primers went into the PCR. The table came from immunoSEQ multiplex PCR; TCRdb's copy has only in-frame clones and leaves some out. The sample records approximately 190,000 clones, 81% being singletons. Unrecorded immune exposures were likely, despite nominal health at sampling. CDR1 LNHDA and CDR2 SQIVND come from the germline V gene (reference sequence). V lost 3 bases, J lost 3 bases, and 11 bases lay in between. This CDR3 has 14 residues. Sequenced: PBMCs. The source is a man aged 45 to 65 in good health and CMV-seronegative. The rearrangement links TRBV19 to TRBJ1-2; D is possibly TRBD1 (5 bases). The CDR3 region has the DNA TGTGCCAGTAGTATCCACACAGGATACTATGGCTACACCTTC. Its protein is CASSIHTGYYGYTF.